The 7 T cell receptor beta chains reported below all come from one sample, sequenced in a study of blood T cell repertoires in COVID-19. Assay used: immunoSEQ multiplex PCR; TCRdb lists only in-frame clones, some missing. The sample contains tens of thousands of clones, about 89% of which appear only once. Sequencing input: peripheral blood. The source of these receptors is a man between 50 and 59 years old with COVID-19, enrolled during active disease.

Regarding this clone: Since no conserved phenylalanine or tryptophan closes the CDR3, a read error is the likely cause. Because the CDR3's place on the DNA is in doubt, the DNA is left out and the CDR3 is given as listed by TCRdb. This chain joins TRBV21-1 and TRBJ1-3. TRBV21-1 is a recognized pseudogene. The CDR3 has 14 amino acids, counting both end residues. This CDR3 is CASSKGGEGGPLGG.

In regard to this clone: Other DNA sequences in the sample encode the same CDR3. V is TRBV21-1 and J is TRBJ2-7; the D segment call TRBD2 is taken from the table without a DNA check. TRBV21-1 is termed a pseudogene. The CDR3 is 10 residues long. CDR3 nucleotides: TGTGCCAGCTCTATCTACGAGCAGTACTTC. This gives the protein CASSIYEQYF.

The chain's CDR3 is CASSLSRGDGYTF. The DNA of the CDR3 is TGTGCCAGCAGTTTGAGCAGGGGAGATGGCTACACCTTC. The V and J genes are TRBV12-3 or TRBV12-4 and TRBJ1-2; tentative D call: TRBD1 (6 bases). The CDR3 is 13 amino acids. The V end lost 3 bases, the J end lost 6 bases, and 11 bases lay between the germline ends.

This chain links TRBV6-6 with TRBJ2-7; D possibly corresponds to TRBD2 (5 bases). V was cut by 2 bases and J by 3 bases, with 8 bases left in between. This CDR3 spans 13 amino acids. Germline CDR1 reads MNHNY; CDR2 reads SVGAGI (reference sequence). CDR3 region: CASSYTDYYEQYF. CDR3 nucleotides: TGTGCCAGCAGTTACACTGACTACTACGAGCAGTACTTC.

The J gene is TRBJ2-7, the V gene TRBV15, with D perhaps matching TRBD1 (5 bases). The CDR3 sequence is 14 residues long. Germline V gives CDR1 LNHNV, CDR2 YYDKDF (reference sequence). Trimming removed 0 bases at V and 2 bases at J, with 8 bases between. Written as DNA, the CDR3 is TGTGCCACCAGCAGAGATAAGGGGACCTACGAGCAGTACTTC. This gives the protein CATSRDKGTYEQYF.

The chain carries TRBV9 and TRBJ1-1, with D unresolved. This CDR3 has 13 amino acids. Germline loops: CDR1 SGDLS, CDR2 YYNGEE. Between the trimmed V and J ends, which lost 0 bases and 5 bases, there was a span of 8 bases. CDR3 in amino acids: CASSVVRGTEAFF. The CDR3, as DNA: TGTGCCAGCAGCGTAGTAAGAGGGACTGAAGCTTTCTTT.

This sequence joins TRBV10-2 and TRBJ2-7, with TRBD1 as a possible D gene (6 bases). V gave up 5 bases and J gave up 0 bases, with 14 bases separating them. The germline gives CDR1 WSHSY, CDR2 SAAADI. The length of the CDR3 is 15 residues. The DNA for the CDR3 is TGCGCCAGCAGTCCGACAGGAACCCTCTCCTACGAGCAGTACTTC. Encoded protein: CASSPTGTLSYEQYF.